This T cell receptor (beta chain) came from a study of T cell repertoires in cytomegalovirus infection. Study results and limitations: HLA-C-restricted CMV-specific TCR beta clonotypes were dominant in the ex vivo response.

TCRdb reanalysed the reads using MiXCR and keeps one entry per CDR3 protein. The table has under 300,000 distinct CDR3 sequences, more than 9% seen once. CDR1 and CDR2 from the germline V gene are MGHDK and SYGVNS. V shed 4 bases and J shed 7 bases, with 17 bases lying between them. The CDR3 is made up of 16 amino acids. In this sample, this clonotype turned up a few times. Its antigen is not identified. This receptor was taken from a human donor in good health (CMV status not recorded). Some clones in this sample may be carry-over from other donors' samples. The V gene is TRBV25-1, the J gene TRBJ1-6; TRBD1 might be the D (5 bases). Sequencing was performed on PBMCs. The CDR3 loop reads CASSANRTPKNSPLHF. DNA of the CDR3: TGTGCCAGCAGTGCTAACAGGACACCGAAGAATTCACCCCTCCACTTT.